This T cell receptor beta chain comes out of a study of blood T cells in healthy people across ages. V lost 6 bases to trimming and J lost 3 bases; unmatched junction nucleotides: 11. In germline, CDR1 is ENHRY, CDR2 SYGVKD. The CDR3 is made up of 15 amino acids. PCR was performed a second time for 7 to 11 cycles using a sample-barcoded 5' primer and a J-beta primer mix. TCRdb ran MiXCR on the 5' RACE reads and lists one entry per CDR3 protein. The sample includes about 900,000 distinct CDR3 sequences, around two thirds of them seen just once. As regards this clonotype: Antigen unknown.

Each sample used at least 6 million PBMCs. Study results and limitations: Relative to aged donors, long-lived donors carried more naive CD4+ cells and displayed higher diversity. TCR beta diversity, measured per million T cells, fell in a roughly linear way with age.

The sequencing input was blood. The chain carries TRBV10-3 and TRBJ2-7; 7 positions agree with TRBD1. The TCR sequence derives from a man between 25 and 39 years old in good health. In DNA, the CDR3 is TGTGCCATCAGGGCCCCGACAGGGAAGGGCTACGAGCAGTACTTC. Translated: CAIRAPTGKGYEQYF.